This paragraph reports one T cell receptor beta chain. The germline V gene has CDR1 LGHDT and CDR2 YNNKEL (reference sequence). The CDR3 runs 13 residues. The V end lost 1 base, the J end lost 7 bases, and 8 bases lay between the germline ends. Patients from Seattle were sampled longitudinally, starting during active infection. Clones were sequenced by immunoSEQ multiplex PCR, and TCRdb holds only the in-frame ones, with some missing. Among more than 150,000 clones listed, just under 90% were seen once. The data were taken from a study of blood T cell repertoires in COVID-19. The V gene is TRBV3-1 (or the pseudogene TRBV3-2), the J gene TRBJ1-5; no firm D call. The sequence was collected from a woman in her 70s with COVID-19, enrolled during active disease. Input material: peripheral blood. DNA of the CDR3: TGTGCCAGCAGCCAAGGAATGAGCCAGCCCCAGCATTTT. This encodes CASSQGMSQPQHF.